These 14 T cell receptor beta chains were all obtained from the same sample, sequenced in a study of blood T cells in healthy people across ages. Next came a second PCR, run for about 6 to 11 cycles, which used a sample-barcoded 5' primer along with a J-beta primer mix. One entry per CDR3 protein, called by TCRdb with MiXCR from the 5' RACE reads. Here the sample spans about 780,000 distinct CDR3 sequences, approximately 24% being singletons. The data also belong to a second study, concerning T cells of mothers and their children.

Material for sequencing was blood. The receptors stem from a boy younger than 18 in good health.

The V and J genes are TRBV7-4 and TRBJ1-4; no clear D. Germline V CDR1 and CDR2: SGHVT, SQSDAQ. The CDR3 loop spans 13 amino acids. Deletions cut 0 bases from V and 7 bases from J, with 6 bases between. The CDR3 DNA reads TGTGCCAGCAGCTTAGCTGAGGGTGAAAAACTGTTTTTT. Translated: CASSLAEGEKLFF.

The rearrangement links TRBV20-1 to TRBJ1-1; the D is unclear. Between the trimmed V and J ends, which lost 3 bases and 1 base, there was a span of 12 bases. Germline V gene lookup returns CDR1 DFQATT and CDR2 SNEGSKA (reference sequence). CDR3 length: 14 residues. For the CDR3, the DNA is TGCAGTGCTAGTCCCCCGCAATCGAACACTGAAGCTTTCTTT. Its protein product is CSASPPQSNTEAFF.

This clonotype was seen more than once but under ten times. This rearrangement joins TRBV27 to TRBJ2-4; 10 positions agree with TRBD2. Losses at the gene ends were 5 bases for V and 9 bases for J; bases not matched to a gene: 4. Germline CDR1 MNHEY, CDR2 SMNVEV (reference sequence). The CDR3 extends over 13 amino acids. The DNA of the CDR3 is TGTGCCAGCAGTGAGCGGGGGGGCTCCATTCAGTACTTC. Translating gives CASSERGGSIQYF.

Only a few counts were recorded for this clonotype. The rearrangement joins TRBV5-6 to TRBJ2-7, with 10 bases that match TRBD2. Germline V lookup: CDR1 SGHDT, CDR2 YYEEEE. With 3 bases clipped from V and 5 bases from J, the junction kept 2 bases outside the gene matches. The CDR3 runs to 13 residues. CDR3 residues: CASSSGTSDEQYF. CDR3 DNA: TGTGCCAGCAGCTCCGGGACTAGCGACGAGCAGTACTTC.

The rearrangement links TRBV20-1 to TRBJ2-5; 8 bases map to TRBD2. The tail of the sequence fits TRBJ2-1 better, so the J call may be wrong. CDR1 is DFQATT, CDR2 SNEGSKA, per germline (reference sequence). The CDR3 contains 16 residues. CDR3 sequence reads: CSASAFKRGWSDEQFF. The CDR3 DNA is TGCAGTGCTAGTGCCTTCAAGCGGGGGTGGTCGGATGAGCAGTTCTTC.

The CDR3 nucleotides are TGCGCCAGCAGCCAGGTGGATACAGCCTACGAGCAGTACTTC. Translating gives CASSQVDTAYEQYF. The chain couples TRBV4-1 to TRBJ2-7; no clear D gene. The CDR3 has 14 residues. CDR1 is MGHRA, CDR2 YSYEKL, per germline. Trimming removed 3 bases from V and 2 bases from J, with 11 bases in between.

The chain uses TRBV27 and TRBJ2-5; a possible D gene is TRBD2 (6 bases). The end of the DNA is better explained by TRBJ2-1, so the J call may be wrong. In germline, CDR1 is MNHEY, CDR2 SMNVEV (reference sequence). CDR3 length: 15 residues. The CDR3, as DNA: TGTGCCAGCAGTTTTATAGCGGTCGCGGTAAATGAGCAGTTCTTC. It translates to CASSFIAVAVNEQFF.

This clonotype was found a few times. The chain's CDR3 is CASSEVGRYNEQFF. For the CDR3, the DNA is TGTGCCAGCAGTGAGGTAGGAAGGTACAATGAGCAGTTCTTC. The V call is TRBV6-1, the J call TRBJ2-1; D is undetermined. Trimming stripped 3 bases from V and 4 bases from J, with 10 bases between. Germline lookup yields CDR1 MNHNS and CDR2 SASEGT. CDR3 length: 14 residues.

In its sample, this clonotype was seen once. The V call is TRBV9, the J call TRBJ2-2; D perhaps matches TRBD2 (6 bases). The ends were cut back, 0 bases at V and 4 bases at J, with 10 bases in the middle. CDR3 length: 15 residues. Germline values: CDR1 SGDLS, CDR2 YYNGEE. The CDR3 spells CASSVDPSATGELFF. The CDR3 coding sequence is TGTGCCAGCAGCGTAGATCCTAGCGCCACCGGGGAGCTGTTTTTT.

A remark on this clonotype: Because the CDR3 is missing its conserved closing phenylalanine or tryptophan, this is likely a read error. The chain carries TRBV19 and TRBJ2-2, with D possibly matching TRBD2 (6 bases). This CDR3 has 14 amino acids. Trimming cost V 5 bases and J 3 bases, with 10 bases left between them. Germline assignment: CDR1 LNHDA and CDR2 SQIVND (reference sequence). CDR3 in DNA: TGTGCCAGTAGTCCACTAGCACACACCGGGGAGCTGTTTCTT. This sequence encodes CASSPLAHTGELFL.

This clonotype occurred a few times. Being one base from a much bigger clone, this may be a read error. The gene calls are TRBV12-3 or TRBV12-4 and TRBJ2-1; TRBD1 or TRBD2 may be the D gene (5 bases each). CDR3 length: 14 amino acids. This CDR3 is CANSLGGGGNEQFF. CDR3 in DNA: TGTGCCAACAGTTTAGGTGGGGGTGGTAATGAGCAGTTCTTC.

V and J are TRBV25-1 and TRBJ2-1; no clear D. V lost 6 bases to trimming and J lost 5 bases, with 11 bases between them. This CDR3 contains 13 residues. Germline lookup yields CDR1 MGHDK and CDR2 SYGVNS. As DNA, the CDR3 is TGTGCCAGCAGCGTCAAACCCCACAATGAGCAGTTCTTC. It yields the protein CASSVKPHNEQFF.

This chain connects TRBV2 to TRBJ2-7; D remains unclear. The J call may be in error: the DNA end matches TRBJ2-1 better. Germline V gene lookup returns CDR1 SNHLY and CDR2 FYNNEI. The CDR3 length is 13 residues. The CDR3 DNA is TGTGCCAGCGGGGAAAAAGTCGGGAATGAGCAGTTCTTC. Protein product: CASGEKVGNEQFF.

This chain links TRBV20-1 with TRBJ2-3; no clear D. The CDR3 consists of 12 residues. The V end lost 4 bases, the J end lost 3 bases, and 8 bases lay between the germline ends. Germline V lookup: CDR1 DFQATT, CDR2 SNEGSKA (reference sequence). The CDR3 sequence is CSANVRTDTQYF. In DNA form, the CDR3 reads TGCAGTGCTAATGTGAGAACAGATACGCAGTATTTT.